A selection of T cell receptor beta chains follows, all from one sample in a study of tumor T cells in aggressive B-cell lymphoma. The table came from immunoSEQ multiplex PCR; TCRdb's copy has only in-frame clones and leaves some out. Of under 700 clones in the sample, 70% to 90% were seen once. Sequencing input: tumor tissue. The receptors originated from an adult with diffuse large B cell lymphoma. Both conserved end residues are part of each CDR3. A D gene is named only where the DNA matches it firmly. Rows may omit the clone size; those that give it use once, few, many or a size class.

j_gene,abundance,d_gene,v_gene,CDR3aa,CDR3nt
TRBJ2-3,.,TRBD2,TRBV9,CASSQSGDSTDTQYF,TGTGCCAGCAGCCAGAGCGGGGACAGCACAGATACGCAGTATTTT
TRBJ2-3,.,.,TRBV5-1,CASSLVGGTSTDTQYF,TGCGCCAGCAGCTTGGTAGGCGGGACTAGCACAGATACGCAGTATTTT
TRBJ2-7,.,.,TRBV5-5,CASSLSASLDEQYF,TGTGCCAGCAGCTTGTCAGCGAGTTTAGACGAGCAGTACTTC
TRBJ2-5,.,TRBD2,TRBV29-1,CSATRLAVTQETQYF,TGCAGCGCCACAAGACTAGCGGTCACCCAAGAGACCCAGTACTTC
TRBJ1-5,once,TRBD1,TRBV23-1,CASTIGDRGNQPQHF,TGCGCCAGCACAATTGGGGACAGGGGGAATCAGCCCCAGCATTTT
TRBJ1-6,.,.,TRBV28,CASSPQGQGLNSPLHF,TGTGCCAGCAGCCCTCAAGGTCAGGGGCTGAATTCACCCCTCCACTTT
TRBJ2-7,.,.,TRBV11-2,CASSFLSPEQYF,TGTGCCAGCAGCTTTCTGTCTCCCGAGCAGTACTTC
TRBJ2-1,.,TRBD2,TRBV7-3,CASSSISGGALNEQFF,TGTGCCAGCAGCTCAATCAGCGGGGGGGCATTGAATGAGCAGTTCTTC
TRBJ1-5,.,.,TRBV7-2,CASSLSNQPQHF,TGTGCCAGCAGCCTTAGCAATCAGCCCCAGCATTTT
TRBJ2-6,.,.,TRBV12-5,CASGLCTAGQSRANVLTF,TGTGCTAGTGGTCTATGTACTGCAGGACAAAGTCGGGCCAACGTCCTGACTTTC
TRBJ2-7,once,.,TRBV6-5,CASSQNPDSFYEQYF,TGTGCCAGCAGTCAAAACCCGGACAGTTTCTACGAGCAGTACTTC
TRBJ1-2,.,TRBD1,TRBV2,CASSETDRPNYGYTF,TGTGCCAGCAGTGAAACGGACAGGCCTAACTATGGCTACACCTTC
TRBJ1-1,.,.,TRBV7-8,CASSPDLTYEAFF,TGTGCCAGCAGCCCCGATCTGACTTACGAAGCTTTCTTT
TRBJ1-2,.,TRBD1,TRBV30,CACRTGGDYGYTF,TGTGCCTGTAGGACAGGGGGCGACTATGGCTACACCTTC
TRBJ1-1,.,TRBD1,TRBV18,CASSPAGQGRGTEAFF,TGTGCCAGCTCACCCGCGGGACAGGGTAGGGGCACTGAAGCTTTCTTT
TRBJ1-6,.,.,TRBV7-2,CASRYDGFGPLHF,TGTGCCAGCAGATACGACGGGTTCGGACCCCTCCACTTT
TRBJ2-1,.,.,TRBV7-7,CASSLGEDSNEQFF,TGTGCTAGCAGCTTAGGGGAGGACTCCAATGAGCAGTTCTTC
TRBJ2-1,.,TRBD1,TRBV2,CASSEWTGTNNEQFF,TGTGCCAGCAGTGAATGGACAGGTACTAACAATGAGCAGTTCTTC
TRBJ1-5,.,.,TRBV4-1,CASSQELSGQPGIIAQHF,TGCGCCAGCAGCCAAGAATTGTCAGGACAGCCCGGGATCATAGCCCAGCATTTT
TRBJ2-1,.,.,TRBV7-6,CASSSIQGSYNEQFF,TGTGCCAGCAGCTCAATACAGGGCTCATACAATGAGCAGTTCTTC
TRBJ2-3,.,.,TRBV29-1,CSVDGGDSTDTQYF,TGCAGCGTTGATGGCGGGGACTCCACAGATACGCAGTATTTT
TRBJ2-1,.,TRBD2,TRBV27,CASSADLAGINNEQFF,TGTGCCAGCAGTGCCGATCTAGCGGGGATAAACAATGAGCAGTTCTTC
TRBJ2-7,.,.,TRBV30,CAWSVGLEQYF,TGTGCCTGGAGTGTTGGGCTCGAGCAGTACTTC
TRBJ1-2,.,.,TRBV6-1,CASSERAGGGGYGYTF,TGTGCCAGCAGTGAACGCGCCGGGGGGGGCGGCTATGGCTACACCTTC
TRBJ2-5,.,.,TRBV28,CASSLSSWQETQYF,TGTGCCAGCAGTTTGTCTAGCTGGCAAGAGACCCAGTACTTC
TRBJ1-5,.,.,TRBV4-2,CASSPQQGSNQPQHF,TGTGCCAGCAGCCCGCAGCAGGGTAGCAATCAGCCCCAGCATTTT
TRBJ2-2,.,.,TRBV19,CASSILRSNTGELFF,TGTGCCAGTAGTATTCTTAGATCGAACACCGGGGAGCTGTTTTTT
TRBJ2-5,.,TRBD2,TRBV9,CASSGLAGGVENTQYF,TGTGCCAGCAGCGGATTAGCGGGGGGGGTAGAGAATACCCAGTACTTC
TRBJ2-3,.,.,TRBV20-1,CSARTGFTQYF,TGCAGTGCTAGAACAGGGTTTACGCAGTATTTT
TRBJ2-7,.,TRBD1,TRBV28,CASSGDRGRREQYF,TGTGCCAGCAGTGGAGACAGGGGGCGTCGCGAGCAGTACTTC
TRBJ2-7,.,TRBD2,TRBV28,CASSLTSPYEQYF,TGTGCCAGCAGTTTGACTAGCCCCTACGAGCAGTACTTC
TRBJ2-3,.,TRBD2,TRBV7-8,CASSPGLAGDTDTQYF,TGTGCCAGCAGCCCGGGACTAGCGGGGGACACAGATACGCAGTATTTT
TRBJ1-1,once,.,TRBV7-9,CASSLVSSGTMNTEAFF,TGTGCCAGCAGCTTAGTAAGTTCGGGGACTATGAACACTGAAGCTTTCTTT
TRBJ2-7,.,.,TRBV5-6,CASSRGSYEQYF,TGTGCCAGCAGCAGGGGTTCCTACGAGCAGTACTTC
TRBJ1-1,.,TRBD1,TRBV18,CASSRSDRDTEAFF,TGTGCCAGCTCACGAAGCGACAGGGACACTGAAGCTTTCTTT
TRBJ1-2,.,.,TRBV20-1,CSAIRGYGYTF,TGCAGTGCTATCAGGGGCTATGGCTACACCTTC
TRBJ1-4,.,TRBD1,TRBV19,CASSGDRDRAFEKLFF,TGTGCCAGTAGTGGGGACCGGGACAGGGCCTTTGAAAAACTGTTTTTT
TRBJ1-1,.,TRBD1,TRBV7-8,CASIQGTNTEAFF,TGTGCCAGCATACAGGGGACGAACACTGAAGCTTTCTTT
TRBJ1-6,once,.,TRBV21-1,CASSKAQPRGLIAYNSPLHF,TGTGCCAGCAGCAAAGCGCAGCCCAGGGGACTAATCGCCTATAATTCACCCCTCCACTTT
TRBJ2-5,.,.,TRBV7-6,CASSRWTAAETQYF,TGTGCCAGCAGCCGCTGGACAGCCGCAGAGACCCAGTACTTC
TRBJ1-2,.,TRBD1,TRBV15,CATSTRQGVGGYTF,TGTGCCACCAGCACCAGACAGGGGGTGGGTGGCTACACCTTC